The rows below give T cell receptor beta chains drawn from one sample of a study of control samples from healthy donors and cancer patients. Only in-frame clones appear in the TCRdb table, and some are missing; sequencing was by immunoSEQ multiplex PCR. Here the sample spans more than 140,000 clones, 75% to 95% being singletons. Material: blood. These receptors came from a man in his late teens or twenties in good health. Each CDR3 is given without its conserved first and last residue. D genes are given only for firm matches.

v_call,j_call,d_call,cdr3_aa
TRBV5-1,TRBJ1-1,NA,ASSLVLDAEAF
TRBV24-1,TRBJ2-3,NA,ATSDRRHTDTQY
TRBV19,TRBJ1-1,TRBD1,ASSGQGVTEAF
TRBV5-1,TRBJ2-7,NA,ASTTGNQGYEQY
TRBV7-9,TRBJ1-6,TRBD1,ASSSQGVGSPLH
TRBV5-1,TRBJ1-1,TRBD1,ASSWPLGGGLVNTEAF
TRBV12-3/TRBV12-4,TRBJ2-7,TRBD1,ASSPRGRHEQY
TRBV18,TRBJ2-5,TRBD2,ASSPNGLLAGTQETQY
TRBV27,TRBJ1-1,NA,ASSLSGRAAEAF
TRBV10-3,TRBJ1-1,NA,AIRRDLIPSNLGKAF
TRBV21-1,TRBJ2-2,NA,ASSKVRRGHRTGELF
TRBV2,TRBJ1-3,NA,ASSVFGGSGNTIY
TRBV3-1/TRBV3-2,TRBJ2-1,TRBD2,ASTLTSGGDREQF
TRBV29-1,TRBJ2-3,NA,SVELSGVNTDTQY
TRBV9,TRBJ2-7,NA,ASSVEGTATYEQY
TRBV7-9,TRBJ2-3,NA,ASTPSSLSSTDTQY
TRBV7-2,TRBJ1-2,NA,ASSPVSGYT
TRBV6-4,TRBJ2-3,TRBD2,ASSVTSGGTVQY
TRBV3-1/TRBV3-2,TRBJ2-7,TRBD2,ASSQTSGGYEQY
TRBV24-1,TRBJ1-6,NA,ATSGTYNSPLH
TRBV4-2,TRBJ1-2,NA,ASSVGGTGYT
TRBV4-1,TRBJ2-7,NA,ASSQTDRSSYEQY